Listed below are T cell receptor beta chains from one sample, sequenced in a study of cytomegalovirus exposure and HLA in healthy donors. Only in-frame clones appear in the TCRdb table, and some are missing; sequencing was by immunoSEQ multiplex PCR. The sample yields some 150,000 clones, 65% to 80% seen once. Material for sequencing was PBMCs. These receptors all come from a man between 40 and 49 years old in good health and CMV-seronegative. Both conserved end residues are part of each CDR3. Each record gives: D gene, V gene, clone size, J gene, CDR3 protein, CDR3 DNA. D genes are given only for firm matches. Size tells how often a clone was seen (once, few, many) or the class of an expanded clone, and some rows leave it out.

D: TRBD1
V: TRBV5-8
size: -
J: TRBJ1-5
CDR3: CASRDREGNQPQHF
DNA: TGTGCCAGCAGAGACAGGGAAGGCAATCAGCCCCAGCATTTT

D: -
V: TRBV25-1
size: -
J: TRBJ2-7
CDR3: CASSEGGIYSYEQYF
DNA: TGTGCCAGCAGCGAAGGGGGGATTTACTCCTACGAGCAGTACTTC

D: -
V: TRBV7-9
size: -
J: TRBJ2-7
CDR3: CASDETGISYEQYF
DNA: TGTGCCAGCGACGAAACAGGGATTTCTTACGAGCAGTACTTC

D: -
V: TRBV19
size: -
J: TRBJ1-2
CDR3: CASSIVGNHYGYTF
DNA: TGTGCCAGTAGTATAGTGGGCAATCACTATGGCTACACCTTC

D: TRBD2
V: TRBV27
size: -
J: TRBJ2-3
CDR3: CASSFSGEDTDTQYF
DNA: TGTGCCAGCAGTTTTAGCGGGGAGGACACAGATACGCAGTATTTT

D: -
V: TRBV7-9
size: -
J: TRBJ2-7
CDR3: CASSHDMGLGSYEQYF
DNA: TGTGCCAGCAGCCACGACATGGGGCTGGGCTCCTACGAGCAGTACTTC

D: TRBD1
V: TRBV9
size: once
J: TRBJ1-1
CDR3: CASSRDSVGGWTEAFF
DNA: TGTGCCAGCAGCAGGGACAGCGTAGGGGGATGGACTGAAGCTTTCTTT

D: -
V: TRBV6-1
size: -
J: TRBJ2-7
CDR3: CASSPRGYEQYF
DNA: TGTGCCAGCAGTCCCCGCGGGTACGAGCAGTACTTC

D: -
V: TRBV23-1
size: -
J: TRBJ2-7
CDR3: CASNPGRWWRVSYEQYF
DNA: TGCGCCAGCAATCCCGGCCGGTGGTGGAGAGTCTCCTACGAGCAGTACTTC

D: -
V: TRBV11-2
size: -
J: TRBJ1-1
CDR3: CASSLDQATEAFF
DNA: TGTGCCAGCAGCTTAGATCAGGCCACTGAAGCTTTCTTT

D: -
V: TRBV6-5
size: -
J: TRBJ2-5
CDR3: CASSYTHRVTKETQYF
DNA: TGTGCCAGCAGTTACACCCACAGGGTGACTAAAGAGACCCAGTACTTC

D: TRBD2
V: TRBV7-3
size: -
J: TRBJ2-1
CDR3: CASSPRGGGGFEQFF
DNA: TGTGCCAGCAGCCCCAGGGGCGGGGGGGGCTTTGAGCAGTTCTTC

D: TRBD1
V: TRBV29-1
size: -
J: TRBJ1-2
CDR3: CSVLEQGDRGYTF
DNA: TGCAGCGTTTTGGAGCAGGGGGATCGTGGCTACACCTTC